Listed below are T cell receptor beta chains from one sample, sequenced in a study of blood T cell repertoires in COVID-19. TCRdb keeps only in-frame clones here, not all; method: immunoSEQ multiplex PCR. There are 250,000 to 300,000 clones in the sample; just over 90% occur only once, and 2.3% lies in the top ten. Sequencing was done on a sample of PBMCs or T cells enriched from blood (not recorded which). The receptors were gathered from a woman between 40 and 50 years old with acute COVID-19. Each CDR3 is given with its conserved first and last residue. D genes are given only for firm matches. Size values are once, few and many counts, or a class for expanded clones, and some rows have none.

abundance: NA
j_gene: TRBJ1-2
v_gene: TRBV14
d_gene: NA
CDR3nt: TGTGCCAGCAGCCAAGCCATACAGGTCCCTAACTATGGCTACACCTTC
CDR3aa: CASSQAIQVPNYGYTF

abundance: NA
j_gene: TRBJ2-1
v_gene: TRBV3-1/TRBV3-2
d_gene: TRBD2
CDR3nt: TGTGCCAGCAGCCAAGAAAGAGGGAGGGGAGGGAGAAACCCTAATGAGCAGTTCTTC
CDR3aa: CASSQERGRGGRNPNEQFF

abundance: NA
j_gene: TRBJ2-6
v_gene: TRBV7-9
d_gene: TRBD1
CDR3nt: TGTGCCAGCAGCCCGCAGACAGGGCCCTCTGGGGCCAACGTCCTGACTTTC
CDR3aa: CASSPQTGPSGANVLTF

abundance: NA
j_gene: TRBJ2-3
v_gene: TRBV13
d_gene: NA
CDR3nt: TGTGCCAGCAGGACCCTGACAGCCACAGATACGCAGTATTTT
CDR3aa: CASRTLTATDTQYF

abundance: NA
j_gene: TRBJ2-7
v_gene: TRBV19
d_gene: TRBD2
CDR3nt: TGTGCCAGTAGTATTGGCGGGAGCGGTTTCTACGAGCAGTACTTC
CDR3aa: CASSIGGSGFYEQYF

abundance: NA
j_gene: TRBJ2-2
v_gene: TRBV7-9
d_gene: TRBD1
CDR3nt: TGTGCCAGCAGGCCCGGGACAGGGAACACCGGGGAGCTGTTTTTT
CDR3aa: CASRPGTGNTGELFF

abundance: NA
j_gene: TRBJ1-2
v_gene: TRBV2
d_gene: NA
CDR3nt: TGTGCCAGCATCAGTGCCGGGACACCCAACTATGGCTACACCTTC
CDR3aa: CASISAGTPNYGYTF

abundance: NA
j_gene: TRBJ2-7
v_gene: TRBV6-5
d_gene: NA
CDR3nt: TGTGCCAGCAGTTACCGTCGAAGGGGCTACGAGCAGTACTTC
CDR3aa: CASSYRRRGYEQYF

abundance: NA
j_gene: TRBJ2-7
v_gene: TRBV12-3/TRBV12-4
d_gene: NA
CDR3nt: TGTGCCAGCAGTCGGGGTTACGAGCAGTACTTC
CDR3aa: CASSRGYEQYF

abundance: NA
j_gene: TRBJ1-2
v_gene: TRBV3-1/TRBV3-2
d_gene: TRBD1
CDR3nt: TGTGCCAGCAGCCAAGATCTAGTACAGGGGAGCTATGGCTACACCTTC
CDR3aa: CASSQDLVQGSYGYTF

abundance: once
j_gene: TRBJ2-3
v_gene: TRBV7-8
d_gene: NA
CDR3nt: TGTGCCAGCAGCTTAAGCCTTAGCCCAGATACGCAGTATTTT
CDR3aa: CASSLSLSPDTQYF

abundance: NA
j_gene: TRBJ1-1
v_gene: TRBV18
d_gene: TRBD1
CDR3nt: TGTGCCAGCTCATCCTACCCTCTTACAGGGGCCCCGAACACTGAAGCTTTCTTT
CDR3aa: CASSSYPLTGAPNTEAFF

abundance: NA
j_gene: TRBJ1-4
v_gene: TRBV2
d_gene: NA
CDR3nt: TGTGCCAGCACGCAGGGGCGCGAAGAAAAACTGTTTTTT
CDR3aa: CASTQGREEKLFF

abundance: NA
j_gene: TRBJ2-4
v_gene: TRBV7-2
d_gene: NA
CDR3nt: TGTGCCAGCAGCTTAGATATCGGGGAACGGGCCAAAAACATTCAGTACTTC
CDR3aa: CASSLDIGERAKNIQYF

abundance: NA
j_gene: TRBJ1-6
v_gene: TRBV28
d_gene: NA
CDR3nt: TGTGCCAGCAGTTCGGACAAGGCGGATAATTCACCCCTCCACTTT
CDR3aa: CASSSDKADNSPLHF

abundance: NA
j_gene: TRBJ2-7
v_gene: TRBV7-9
d_gene: TRBD1
CDR3nt: TGTGCCAGCAGCGGCCGGGACAGGGGTTCTTACGAGCAGTACTTC
CDR3aa: CASSGRDRGSYEQYF

abundance: once
j_gene: TRBJ2-4
v_gene: TRBV18
d_gene: TRBD1
CDR3nt: TGTGCCAGCTCATCGCTTGGACAGGGCACAGCCAAAAACATTCAGTACTTC
CDR3aa: CASSSLGQGTAKNIQYF

abundance: once
j_gene: TRBJ1-6
v_gene: TRBV6-5
d_gene: TRBD1
CDR3nt: TGTGCCAGCAGTTACGGACAGGGTGGCTCACCCCTCCACTTT
CDR3aa: CASSYGQGGSPLHF

abundance: NA
j_gene: TRBJ1-2
v_gene: TRBV2
d_gene: NA
CDR3nt: TGTGCCAGCAAACCGGGAGGGCGCTATGGCTACACCTTC
CDR3aa: CASKPGGRYGYTF

abundance: NA
j_gene: TRBJ1-2
v_gene: TRBV11-2
d_gene: TRBD1
CDR3nt: TGTGCCAGCAGCTTAGAGCAGGGGGCATGGGGCTACACCTTC
CDR3aa: CASSLEQGAWGYTF

abundance: NA
j_gene: TRBJ2-3
v_gene: TRBV24-1
d_gene: TRBD2
CDR3nt: TGTGCCGCCAGTGATTTGTTGGGACTAGCGTTTAGCACAGATACGCAGTATTTT
CDR3aa: CAASDLLGLAFSTDTQYF

abundance: NA
j_gene: TRBJ1-6
v_gene: TRBV3-1/TRBV3-2
d_gene: NA
CDR3nt: TGTGCCAGCAGCCAAGATTCAGGATCACCCCTCCACTTT
CDR3aa: CASSQDSGSPLHF

abundance: NA
j_gene: TRBJ1-3
v_gene: TRBV19
d_gene: NA
CDR3nt: TGTGCCAGTAGCTTCGGGGGAAACACCATATATTTT
CDR3aa: CASSFGGNTIYF

abundance: once
j_gene: TRBJ2-3
v_gene: TRBV18
d_gene: NA
CDR3nt: TGTGCCAGCTCACCTAGGACAAGAACTAGCACAGATACGCAGTATTTT
CDR3aa: CASSPRTRTSTDTQYF

abundance: NA
j_gene: TRBJ1-2
v_gene: TRBV7-2
d_gene: NA
CDR3nt: TGTGCCAGCAGCCCCTCGCCGCAAGGGGGTCGGGCTAACTATGGCTACACCTTC
CDR3aa: CASSPSPQGGRANYGYTF

abundance: NA
j_gene: TRBJ2-2
v_gene: TRBV5-1
d_gene: NA
CDR3nt: TGCGCCAGCAAAGAGGGGGGGATCACCGGGGAGCTGTTTTTT
CDR3aa: CASKEGGITGELFF

abundance: NA
j_gene: TRBJ1-2
v_gene: TRBV4-1
d_gene: NA
CDR3nt: TGCGCCAGCAGCCAAGATGCCGCGGGGGCTGGCTACACCTTC
CDR3aa: CASSQDAAGAGYTF

abundance: once
j_gene: TRBJ2-7
v_gene: TRBV27
d_gene: TRBD1
CDR3nt: TGTGCCAGCAGTTTAAACTCAGGGGGCTACGAGCAGTACTTC
CDR3aa: CASSLNSGGYEQYF

abundance: NA
j_gene: TRBJ2-3
v_gene: TRBV7-2
d_gene: TRBD2
CDR3nt: TGTGCCAGCAGCTTAGTCGGGACTAGCGGTAGCACAGATACGCAGTATTTT
CDR3aa: CASSLVGTSGSTDTQYF

abundance: NA
j_gene: TRBJ1-1
v_gene: TRBV18
d_gene: TRBD1
CDR3nt: TGTGCCAGCTCACCAACAGGGGACGGGGCTGAAGCTTTCTTT
CDR3aa: CASSPTGDGAEAFF

abundance: NA
j_gene: TRBJ1-2
v_gene: TRBV4-1
d_gene: NA
CDR3nt: TGCGCCAGCAGCCAAGATTTGGCAGGGAAGGTTTCCGCCTATGGCTACACCTTC
CDR3aa: CASSQDLAGKVSAYGYTF

abundance: NA
j_gene: TRBJ2-6
v_gene: TRBV4-2
d_gene: TRBD2
CDR3nt: TGTGCCAGCAGCCAAGACCCGGGGGGATCCTCTGGGGCCAACGTCCTGACTTTC
CDR3aa: CASSQDPGGSSGANVLTF